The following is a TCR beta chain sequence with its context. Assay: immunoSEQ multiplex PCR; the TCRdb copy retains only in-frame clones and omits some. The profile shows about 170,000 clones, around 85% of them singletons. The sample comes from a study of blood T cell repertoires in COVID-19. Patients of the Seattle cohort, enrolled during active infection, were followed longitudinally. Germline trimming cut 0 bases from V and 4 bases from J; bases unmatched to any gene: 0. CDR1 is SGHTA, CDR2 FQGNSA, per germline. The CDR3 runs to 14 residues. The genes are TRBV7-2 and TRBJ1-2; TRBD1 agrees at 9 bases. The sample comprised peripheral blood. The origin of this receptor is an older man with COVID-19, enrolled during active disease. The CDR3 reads CASSLAGQGYGYTF. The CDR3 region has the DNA TGTGCCAGCAGCTTAGCGGGACAGGGCTATGGCTACACCTTC.